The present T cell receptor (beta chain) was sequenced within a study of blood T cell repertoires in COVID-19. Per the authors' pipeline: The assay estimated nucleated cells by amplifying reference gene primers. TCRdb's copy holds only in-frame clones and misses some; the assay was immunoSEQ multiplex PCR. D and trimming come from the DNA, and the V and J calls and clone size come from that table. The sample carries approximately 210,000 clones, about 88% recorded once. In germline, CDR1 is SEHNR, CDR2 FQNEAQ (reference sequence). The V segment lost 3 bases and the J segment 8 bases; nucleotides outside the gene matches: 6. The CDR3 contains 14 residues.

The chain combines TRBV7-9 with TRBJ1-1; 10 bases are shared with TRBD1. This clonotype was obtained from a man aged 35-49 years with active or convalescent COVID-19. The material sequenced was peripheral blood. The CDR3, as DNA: TGTGCCAGCAGCTTGGGGACAGGGGCTCCGGAAGCTTTCTTT. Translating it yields CASSLGTGAPEAFF.